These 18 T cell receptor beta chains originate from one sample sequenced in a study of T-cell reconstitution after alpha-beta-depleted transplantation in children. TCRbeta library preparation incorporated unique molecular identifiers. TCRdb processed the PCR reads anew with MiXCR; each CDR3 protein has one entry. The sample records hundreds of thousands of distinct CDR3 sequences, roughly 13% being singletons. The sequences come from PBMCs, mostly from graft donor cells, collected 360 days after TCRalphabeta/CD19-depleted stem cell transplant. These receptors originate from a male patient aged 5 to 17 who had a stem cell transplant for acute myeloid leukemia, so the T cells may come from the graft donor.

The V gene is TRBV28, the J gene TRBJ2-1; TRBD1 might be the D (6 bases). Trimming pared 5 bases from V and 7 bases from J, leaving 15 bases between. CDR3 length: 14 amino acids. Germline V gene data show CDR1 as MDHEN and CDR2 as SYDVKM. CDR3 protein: CASSTPGGMNEQFF. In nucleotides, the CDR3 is TGTGCCAGCAGTACTCCTGGGGGCATGAATGAGCAGTTCTTC.

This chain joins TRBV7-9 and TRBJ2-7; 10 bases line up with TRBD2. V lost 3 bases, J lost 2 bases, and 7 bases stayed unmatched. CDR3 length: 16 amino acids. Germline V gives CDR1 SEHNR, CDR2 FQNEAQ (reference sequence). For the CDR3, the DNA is TGTGCCAGCAGCTTGGGAGCGGGAGGGCCCACCTACGAGCAGTACTTC. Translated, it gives CASSLGAGGPTYEQYF.

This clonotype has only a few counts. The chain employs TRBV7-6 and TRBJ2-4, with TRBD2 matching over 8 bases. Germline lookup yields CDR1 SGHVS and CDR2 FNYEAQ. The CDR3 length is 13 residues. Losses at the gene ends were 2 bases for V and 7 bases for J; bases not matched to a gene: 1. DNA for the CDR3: TGTGCCAGCAGCTTATCGGGGGGGAACATTCAGTACTTC. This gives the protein CASSLSGGNIQYF.

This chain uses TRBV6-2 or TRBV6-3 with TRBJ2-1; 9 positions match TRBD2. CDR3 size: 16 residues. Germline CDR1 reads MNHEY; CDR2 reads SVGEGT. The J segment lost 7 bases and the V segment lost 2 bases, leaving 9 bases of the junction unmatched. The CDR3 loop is CASSYRGAGGTNEQFF. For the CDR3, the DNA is TGTGCCAGCAGTTACAGGGGTGCGGGAGGGACAAATGAGCAGTTCTTC.

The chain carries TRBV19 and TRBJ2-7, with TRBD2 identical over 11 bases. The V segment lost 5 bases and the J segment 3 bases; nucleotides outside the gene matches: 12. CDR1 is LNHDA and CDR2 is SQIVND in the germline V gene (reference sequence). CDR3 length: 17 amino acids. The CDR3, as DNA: TGTGCCAGTAGTTCAAAAGGGCCGGGACTAGCGGTCTACGAGCAGTACTTC. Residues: CASSSKGPGLAVYEQYF.

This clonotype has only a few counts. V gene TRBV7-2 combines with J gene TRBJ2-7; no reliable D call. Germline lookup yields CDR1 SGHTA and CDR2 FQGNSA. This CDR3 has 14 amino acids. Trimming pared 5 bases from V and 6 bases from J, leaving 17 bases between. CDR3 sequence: CASSVSASPGEQYF. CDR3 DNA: TGTGCCAGCAGCGTTTCCGCTTCCCCCGGCGAGCAGTACTTC.

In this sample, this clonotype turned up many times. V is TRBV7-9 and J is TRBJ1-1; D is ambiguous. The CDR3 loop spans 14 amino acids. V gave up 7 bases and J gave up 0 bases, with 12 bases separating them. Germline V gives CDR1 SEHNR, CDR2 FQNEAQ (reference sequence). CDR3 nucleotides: TGTGCCAGCACTCACGCATGGGTGAACACTGAAGCTTTCTTT. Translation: CASTHAWVNTEAFF.

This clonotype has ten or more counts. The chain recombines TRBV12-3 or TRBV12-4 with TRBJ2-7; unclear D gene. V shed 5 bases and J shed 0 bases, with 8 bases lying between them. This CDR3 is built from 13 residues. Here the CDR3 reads CASSPTISYEQYF. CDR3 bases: TGTGCCAGCAGTCCCACTATCTCCTACGAGCAGTACTTC.

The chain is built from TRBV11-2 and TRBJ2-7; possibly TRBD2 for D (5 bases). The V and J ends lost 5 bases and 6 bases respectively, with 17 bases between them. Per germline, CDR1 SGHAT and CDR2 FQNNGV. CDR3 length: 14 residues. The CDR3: CASSRTLESGEQYF. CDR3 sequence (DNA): TGTGCCAGCAGCCGAACACTAGAGTCGGGCGAGCAGTACTTC.

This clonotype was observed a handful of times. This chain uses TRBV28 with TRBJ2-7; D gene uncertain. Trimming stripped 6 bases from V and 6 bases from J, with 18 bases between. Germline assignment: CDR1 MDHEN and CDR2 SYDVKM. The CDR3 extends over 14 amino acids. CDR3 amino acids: CASSDLAEGSEQYF. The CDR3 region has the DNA TGTGCCAGCAGCGACCTGGCCGAAGGCAGCGAGCAGTACTTC.

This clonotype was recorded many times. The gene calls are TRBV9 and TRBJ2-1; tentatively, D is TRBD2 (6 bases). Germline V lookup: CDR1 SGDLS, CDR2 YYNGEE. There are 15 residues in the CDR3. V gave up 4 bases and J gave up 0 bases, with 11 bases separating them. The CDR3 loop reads CASSPAGSSYNEQFF. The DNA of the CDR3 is TGTGCCAGCAGCCCCGCGGGGAGCTCCTACAATGAGCAGTTCTTC.

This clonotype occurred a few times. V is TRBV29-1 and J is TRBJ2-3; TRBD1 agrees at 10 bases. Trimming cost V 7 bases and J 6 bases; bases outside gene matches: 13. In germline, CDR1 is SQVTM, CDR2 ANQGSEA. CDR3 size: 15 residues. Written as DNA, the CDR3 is TGCAGCGGAAACCGGGACAGGGGACCCGATGATACGCAGTATTTT. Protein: CSGNRDRGPDDTQYF.

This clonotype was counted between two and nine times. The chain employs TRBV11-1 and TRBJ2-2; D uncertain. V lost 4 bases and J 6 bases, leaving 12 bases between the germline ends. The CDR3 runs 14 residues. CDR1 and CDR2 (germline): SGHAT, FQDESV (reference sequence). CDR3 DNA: TGTGCCAGCAGCTCCCGGGCCTTTGCCGGGGAGCTGTTTTTT. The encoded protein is CASSSRAFAGELFF.

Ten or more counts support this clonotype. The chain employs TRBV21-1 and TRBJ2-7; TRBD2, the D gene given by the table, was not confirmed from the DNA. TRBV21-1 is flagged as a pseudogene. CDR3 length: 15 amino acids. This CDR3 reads CASSKAEAGRYEQYF. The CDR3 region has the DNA TGTGCCAGCAGCAAAGCAGAAGCGGGCCGCTACGAGCAGTACTTC.

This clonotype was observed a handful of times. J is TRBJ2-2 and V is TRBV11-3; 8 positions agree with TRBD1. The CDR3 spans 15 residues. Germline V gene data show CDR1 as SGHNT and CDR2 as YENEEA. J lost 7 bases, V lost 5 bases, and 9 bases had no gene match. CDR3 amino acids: CASSKAGGSGGELFF. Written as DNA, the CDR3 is TGTGCCAGCAGCAAAGCAGGGGGCAGTGGCGGGGAGCTGTTTTTT.

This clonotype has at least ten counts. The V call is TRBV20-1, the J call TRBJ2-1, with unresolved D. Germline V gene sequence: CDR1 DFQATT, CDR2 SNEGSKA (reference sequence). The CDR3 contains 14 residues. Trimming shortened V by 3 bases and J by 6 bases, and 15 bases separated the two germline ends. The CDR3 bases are TGCAGTGCTAGGCGCCCGAAGTGGGGCAATGAGCAGTTCTTC. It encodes CSARRPKWGNEQFF.

The CDR3 DNA is TGTGCCAGCAGCCCACCGACTAGCGGGATAATTCGGTACGAGCAGTACTTC. The encoded protein is CASSPPTSGIIRYEQYF. The chain couples TRBV7-2 to TRBJ2-7, with 11 bases that match TRBD2. This CDR3 has 17 amino acids. After removal of 5 bases from V and 4 bases from J, the junction contained 13 bases not matched to a gene. CDR1 is SGHTA, CDR2 FQGNSA, per germline. The whole variable domain, remainder taken from reference TRBV7-2 and TRBJ2-7, is GAGVSQSPSNKVTEKGKDVELRCDPISGHTALYWYRQSLGQGLEFLIYFQGNSAPDKSGLPSDRFSAERTGGSVSTLTIQRTQQEDSAVYLCASSPPTSGIIRYEQYFGPGTRLTVT.

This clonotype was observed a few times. The CDR3 DNA follows: TGTGCCAGCAGTTACTTCCGACTAGCGGGAGTCCCTCTCCTCTACAATGAGCAGTTCTTC. Translated, it gives CASSYFRLAGVPLLYNEQFF. The chain recombines TRBV6-2 or TRBV6-3 with TRBJ2-1; 12 positions agree with TRBD2. The CDR3 covers 20 residues. Per the germline V gene, CDR1 is MNHEY and CDR2 is SVGEGT. The V segment lost 1 base and the J segment 3 bases; nucleotides outside the gene matches: 13.